A single count supports the clone carrying this T cell receptor (beta chain). With 4 bases removed from V and 0 bases from J, the gap between germline ends came to 10 bases. The CDR3 length is 15 residues. Germline CDR1 is LGHNA and CDR2 is YSLEER. Here immunoSEQ multiplex PCR was the method, and the copy in TCRdb shows in-frame clones only, minus some. The table records 250,000 to 350,000 clones, more than 75% of them present only once. This sample is drawn from a study of blood T cell repertoires in COVID-19. Looking at the study overall: Samples taken during acute and convalescent COVID-19 were collected in the United States, Italy and Spain. T cells, B-cell-depleted T cells, or PBMCs supplied cDNA or gDNA.

Living in about two dozen US areas, the participants were between about 18 and 90 years of age. The TCR comes from a woman in her sixties or seventies in a cohort exposed to, infected with or recovered from COVID-19 (not recorded which). The V call is TRBV4-3, the J call TRBJ1-3; possible D gene TRBD1, 5 bases. The material sequenced was PBMCs or T cells enriched from blood (not recorded which). The CDR3 region has the DNA TGCGCCAGCAGCCCTGGACACCTCTCTGGAAACACCATATATTTT. Translation gives CASSPGHLSGNTIYF.